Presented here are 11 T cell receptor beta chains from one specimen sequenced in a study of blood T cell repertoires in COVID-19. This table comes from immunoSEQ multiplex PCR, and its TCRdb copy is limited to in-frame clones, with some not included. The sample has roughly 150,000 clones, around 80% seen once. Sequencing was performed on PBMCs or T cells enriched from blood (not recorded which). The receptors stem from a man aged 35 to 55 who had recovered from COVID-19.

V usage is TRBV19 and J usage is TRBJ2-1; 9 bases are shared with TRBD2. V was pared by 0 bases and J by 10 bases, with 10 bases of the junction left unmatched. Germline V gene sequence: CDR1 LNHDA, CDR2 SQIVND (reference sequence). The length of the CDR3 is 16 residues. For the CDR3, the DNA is TGTGCCAGTAGTATAGATTTTGGCGGGGGGGCCAGGGAGCAGTTCTTC. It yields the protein CASSIDFGGGAREQFF. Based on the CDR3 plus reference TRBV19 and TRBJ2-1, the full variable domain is DGGITQSPKYLFRKEGQNVTLSCEQNLNHDAMYWYRQDPGQGLRLIYYSQIVNDFQKGDIAEGYSVSREKKESFPLTVTSAQKNPTAFYLCASSIDFGGGAREQFFGPGTRLTVL.

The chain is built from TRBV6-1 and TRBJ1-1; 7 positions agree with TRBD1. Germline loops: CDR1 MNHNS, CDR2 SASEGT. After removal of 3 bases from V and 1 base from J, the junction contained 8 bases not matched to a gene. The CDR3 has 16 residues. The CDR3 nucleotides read TGTGCCAGCAGTGATGTTAGGGGGCGGGGGAACACTGAAGCTTTCTTT. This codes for CASSDVRGRGNTEAFF.

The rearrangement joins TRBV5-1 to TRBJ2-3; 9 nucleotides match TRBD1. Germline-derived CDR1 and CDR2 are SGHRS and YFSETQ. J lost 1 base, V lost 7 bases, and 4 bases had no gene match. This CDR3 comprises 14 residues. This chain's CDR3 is CASGWDRGTDTQYF. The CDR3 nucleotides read TGCGCCAGCGGTTGGGACAGGGGCACAGATACGCAGTATTTT.

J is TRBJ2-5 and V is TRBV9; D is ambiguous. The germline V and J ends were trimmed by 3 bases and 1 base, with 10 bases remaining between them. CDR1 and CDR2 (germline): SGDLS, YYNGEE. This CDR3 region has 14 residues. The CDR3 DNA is TGTGCCAGCAGCGACTCAGGCGTCCAAGAGACCCAGTACTTC. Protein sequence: CASSDSGVQETQYF.

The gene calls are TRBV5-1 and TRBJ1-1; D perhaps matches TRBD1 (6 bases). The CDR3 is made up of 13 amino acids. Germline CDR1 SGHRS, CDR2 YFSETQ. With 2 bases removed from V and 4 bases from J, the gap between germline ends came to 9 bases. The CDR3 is CASSLRGATEAFF. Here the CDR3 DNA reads TGCGCCAGCAGCTTACGGGGGGCCACTGAAGCTTTCTTT.

CDR3 DNA: TGTGCCAGCAGTGATACTAGCGGGAAGAACACCGGGGAGCTGTTTTTT. This encodes CASSDTSGKNTGELFF. The chain has TRBV2 and TRBJ2-2; TRBD2 matches 10 bases. Germline V gene lookup returns CDR1 SNHLY and CDR2 FYNNEI. The CDR3 has 16 residues. Trimming removed 3 bases from V and 1 base from J; junction bases left unmatched: 2.

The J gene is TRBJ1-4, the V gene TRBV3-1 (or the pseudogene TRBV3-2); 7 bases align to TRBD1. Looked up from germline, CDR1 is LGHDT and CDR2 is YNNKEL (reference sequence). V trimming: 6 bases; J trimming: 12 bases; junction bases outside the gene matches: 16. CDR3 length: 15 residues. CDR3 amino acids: CASSREGARVVELFF. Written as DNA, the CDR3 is TGTGCCAGCAGTAGAGAGGGGGCCCGAGTGGTTGAACTGTTTTTT.

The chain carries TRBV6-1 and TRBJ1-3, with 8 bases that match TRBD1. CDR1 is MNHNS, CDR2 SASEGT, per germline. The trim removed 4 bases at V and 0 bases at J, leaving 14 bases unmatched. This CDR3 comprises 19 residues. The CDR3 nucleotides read TGTGCCAGCAGTGCCATCGTTCCGGGACAGGTCATCTCTGGAAACACCATATATTTT. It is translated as CASSAIVPGQVISGNTIYF.

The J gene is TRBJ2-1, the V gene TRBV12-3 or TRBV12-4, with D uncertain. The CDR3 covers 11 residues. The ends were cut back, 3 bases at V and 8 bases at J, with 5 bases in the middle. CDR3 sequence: CASSLAYEQFF. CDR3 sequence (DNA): TGTGCCAGCAGTTTGGCATATGAGCAGTTCTTC.

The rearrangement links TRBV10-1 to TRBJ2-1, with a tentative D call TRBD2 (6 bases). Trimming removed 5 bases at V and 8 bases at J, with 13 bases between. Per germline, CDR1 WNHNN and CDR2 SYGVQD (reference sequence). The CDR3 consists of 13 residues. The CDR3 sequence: CASSWRLGDEQFF. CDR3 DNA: TGCGCCAGCAGTTGGAGACTAGGGGATGAGCAGTTCTTC.

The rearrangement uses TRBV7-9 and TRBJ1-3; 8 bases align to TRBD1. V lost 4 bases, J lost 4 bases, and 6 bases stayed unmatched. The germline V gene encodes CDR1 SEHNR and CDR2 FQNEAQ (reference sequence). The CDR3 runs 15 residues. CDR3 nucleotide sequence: TGTGCCAGCAGCTCGGGCAGGGGGCAAGGAAACACCATATATTTT. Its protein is CASSSGRGQGNTIYF.